This T cell receptor beta chain was recorded in a study of blood T cell repertoires in COVID-19. From germline, CDR1 is KGHDR and CDR2 SFDVKD. With V trimmed by 4 bases and J by 0 bases, 2 bases remained unmatched. CDR3 length: 15 residues. Profiling relied on immunoSEQ multiplex PCR, and the TCRdb table lists in-frame clones only, not all of them. In the table there are 200,000 to 250,000 clones, approximately 81% of which are singletons. The sequenced material came from peripheral blood. This clonotype originated in a man under 40 with active or convalescent COVID-19. V and J are TRBV24-1 and TRBJ1-2, with TRBD1 identical over 9 bases. The CDR3: CATSDDRGSNYGYTF. As DNA, the CDR3 is TGTGCCACCAGTGACGACAGGGGGTCTAACTATGGCTACACCTTC.